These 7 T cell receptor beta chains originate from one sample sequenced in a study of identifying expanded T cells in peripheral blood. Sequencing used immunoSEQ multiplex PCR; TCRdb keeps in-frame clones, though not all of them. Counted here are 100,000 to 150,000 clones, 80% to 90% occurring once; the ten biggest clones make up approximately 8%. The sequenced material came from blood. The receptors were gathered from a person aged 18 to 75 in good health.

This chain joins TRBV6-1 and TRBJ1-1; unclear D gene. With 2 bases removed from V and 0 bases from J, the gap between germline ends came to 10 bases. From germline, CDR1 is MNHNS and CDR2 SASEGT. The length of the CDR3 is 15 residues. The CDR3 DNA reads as TGTGCCAGCAGTGAAATAATAGACATGAACACTGAAGCTTTCTTT. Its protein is CASSEIIDMNTEAFF.

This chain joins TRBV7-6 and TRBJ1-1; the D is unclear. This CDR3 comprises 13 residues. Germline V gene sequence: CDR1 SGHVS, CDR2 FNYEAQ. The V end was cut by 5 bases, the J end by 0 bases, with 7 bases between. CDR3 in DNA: TGTGCCAGCAGCCAGACGGTGAACACTGAAGCTTTCTTT. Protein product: CASSQTVNTEAFF. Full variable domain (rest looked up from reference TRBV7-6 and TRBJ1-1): GAGVSQSPRYKVTKRGQDVALRCDPISGHVSLYWYRQALGQGPEFLTYFNYEAQQDKSGLPNDRFSAERPEGSISTLTIQRTEQRDSAMYRCASSQTVNTEAFFGQGTRLTVV.

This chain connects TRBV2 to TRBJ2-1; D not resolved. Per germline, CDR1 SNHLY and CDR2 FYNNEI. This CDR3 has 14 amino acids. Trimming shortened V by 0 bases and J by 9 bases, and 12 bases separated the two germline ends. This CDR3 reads CASSEAPSRSEQFF. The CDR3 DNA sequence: TGTGCCAGCAGTGAAGCGCCCTCCCGCAGTGAGCAGTTCTTC.

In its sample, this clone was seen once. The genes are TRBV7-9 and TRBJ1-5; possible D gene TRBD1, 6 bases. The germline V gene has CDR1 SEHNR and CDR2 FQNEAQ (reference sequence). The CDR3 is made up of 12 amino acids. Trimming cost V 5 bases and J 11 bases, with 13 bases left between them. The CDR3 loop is CASSLGGAAQHF. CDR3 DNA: TGTGCCAGCAGCCTTGGGGGGGCCGCCCAGCATTTT.

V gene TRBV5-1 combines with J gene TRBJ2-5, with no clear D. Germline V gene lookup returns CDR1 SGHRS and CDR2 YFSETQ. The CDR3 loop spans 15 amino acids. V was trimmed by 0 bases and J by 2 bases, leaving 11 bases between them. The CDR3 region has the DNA TGCGCCAGCAGCTTGGGAGACCGTTGGCAAGAGACCCAGTACTTC. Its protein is CASSLGDRWQETQYF.

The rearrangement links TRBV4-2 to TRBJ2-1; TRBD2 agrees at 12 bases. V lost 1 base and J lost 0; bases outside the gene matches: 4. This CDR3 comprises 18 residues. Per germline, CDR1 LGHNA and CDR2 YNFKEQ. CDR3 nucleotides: TGTGCCAGCAGCCAAGGACCGACTAGCGGGAGCTCCTACAATGAGCAGTTCTTC. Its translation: CASSQGPTSGSSYNEQFF.

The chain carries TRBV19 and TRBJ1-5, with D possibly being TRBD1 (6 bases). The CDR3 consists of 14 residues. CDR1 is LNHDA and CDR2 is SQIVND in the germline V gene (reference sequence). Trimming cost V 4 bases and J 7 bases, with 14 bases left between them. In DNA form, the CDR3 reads TGTGCCAGTAGTACGCGGGGGGCGCACCAGCCCCAGCATTTT. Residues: CASSTRGAHQPQHF.